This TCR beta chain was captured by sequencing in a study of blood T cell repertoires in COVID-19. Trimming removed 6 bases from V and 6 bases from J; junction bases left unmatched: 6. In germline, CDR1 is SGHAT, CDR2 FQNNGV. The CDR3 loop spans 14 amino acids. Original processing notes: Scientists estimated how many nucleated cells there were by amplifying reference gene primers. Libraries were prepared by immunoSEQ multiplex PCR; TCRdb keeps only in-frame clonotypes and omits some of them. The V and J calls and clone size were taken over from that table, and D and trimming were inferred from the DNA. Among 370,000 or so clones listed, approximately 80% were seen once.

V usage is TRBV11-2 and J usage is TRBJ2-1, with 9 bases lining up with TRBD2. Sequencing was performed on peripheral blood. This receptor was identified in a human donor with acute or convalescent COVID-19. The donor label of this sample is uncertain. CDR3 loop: CASRTLAGVNEQFF. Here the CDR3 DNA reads TGTGCCAGCAGGACCTTAGCGGGGGTCAATGAGCAGTTCTTC.